The sequence of this T cell receptor (beta chain) was determined in a study of shared clonotypes between healthy human individuals. Study results and limitations: The sharing of 4.5% to 5% of naive CD4 clonotypes was seen across a few donors. Only blood was sampled, and tissue TCR repertoires likely differ from blood ones. Memory subsets generally showed lower estimated richness than naive subsets.

Produced via immunoSEQ multiplex PCR; TCRdb's table is partial and in-frame only. The sample carries roughly 600,000 clones, 98% recorded once. Naive CD8 isolation took CD45RO-negative cells positively selected for CCR7 and excluded terminally differentiated effector memory CD45RA+ cells. A note on this clone: As yet, its antigen is unknown.

Trimming left V 1 base short and J 8 bases short, with 8 bases between. The CDR3 totals 12 residues. Germline V CDR1 and CDR2: SEHNR, FQNEAQ (reference sequence). This rearrangement joins TRBV7-9 to TRBJ1-1, with D uncertain. This receptor was obtained from a man aged 25 to 40 in good health. Sequencing input: naive CD8+ T cells sorted from blood. The CDR3 sequence is CASSLESQEAFF. For the CDR3, the DNA is TGTGCCAGCAGCTTAGAGAGTCAAGAAGCTTTCTTT.